This T cell receptor (beta chain) stems from a study of T cell repertoires and leukemia-associated antigens (dated by TCRdb to between 2019 and 2020). Some background on the complete study: Approximately 15 million effective reads were obtained overall, with each sample giving about 5.1 to 7 million read pairs and 3.3 to 5.0 million effective reads. Using in vitro peptide stimulation of healthy T cells, the study sought to determine the antigen recognized by a TCR Vbeta21 clone earlier detected in CML patients. The paper's findings and limits, for the study overall: Direct testing of the expanded clones' antigen specificity and function was not done, and further investigation was required. No significant differences among the four groups were observed in the numbers of Vbeta genes (about 60), Jbeta genes (around 14), VDJ rearrangements, or unique CDR3s.

As to this clonotype: Its antigen has not been determined. At one boundary the junction diverges from the germline segment, which might be a read error.

Sequences DFQATT (CDR1) and SNEGSKA (CDR2) are obtained from the germline V gene (reference sequence). From the cysteine through the phenylalanine, the CDR3 covers 14 amino acids. Of all the DNA, just the CDR3 is kept, 42 bases in frame from base 1. TRIzol reagent was used to extract total RNA from the cultured T cells. TCRbeta libraries were amplified from RNA using 5' rapid amplification of cDNA ends (5'RACE). Before sequencing, Qubit, an Agilent instrument, and quantitative PCR were used to check library concentration and integrity. Qualified libraries were sequenced on Illumina HiSeq or MiSeq by a commercial service provider. On the authors' methods: TCR sequences in each sample were identified with MiXCR version 1.8.2. Qualified clones required a CDR3 longer than four amino acids, an in-frame nucleotide length, and no stop codon. A read containing the complete CDR3 structure was counted as an effective read. Validation of expanded clones was performed by RT-PCR with 24 Vbeta primers, GeneScan spectratyping, and Sanger sequencing. In-frame beta chains were kept once TCRdb had trimmed the public reads at Q25 with fastp and called clones with MiXCR. Every CDR3 protein is listed once, alongside the most common genes and DNA of its rows. The V and J calls were determined by TCRdb, not by the authors. The table for this sample lists around 14,000 distinct CDR3 sequences; less than 40% of them were counted only once. The ten most abundant clones make up nearly 9.5% of the sample.

As a first step, CD3+ T cells were rested overnight at roughly 2.7 million cells/mL in RPMI 1640 lacking fetal bovine serum. CD3+ T cells were isolated from PBMCs with MACS immunomagnetic beads following the manufacturer's instructions. The source material was CD3+ T cells sorted from blood and cultured. This chain joins TRBV20-1 to TRBJ2-7, with the D segment possibly TRBD1 or TRBD2, each aligning over 6 bases. The TCR sequence derives from a female donor in good health. The CDR3 loop reads CSAHLPGALGEQHF. The sequenced DNA: TGCAGTGCCCATCTCCCGGGGGCGTTAGGCGAGCAGCACTTC.